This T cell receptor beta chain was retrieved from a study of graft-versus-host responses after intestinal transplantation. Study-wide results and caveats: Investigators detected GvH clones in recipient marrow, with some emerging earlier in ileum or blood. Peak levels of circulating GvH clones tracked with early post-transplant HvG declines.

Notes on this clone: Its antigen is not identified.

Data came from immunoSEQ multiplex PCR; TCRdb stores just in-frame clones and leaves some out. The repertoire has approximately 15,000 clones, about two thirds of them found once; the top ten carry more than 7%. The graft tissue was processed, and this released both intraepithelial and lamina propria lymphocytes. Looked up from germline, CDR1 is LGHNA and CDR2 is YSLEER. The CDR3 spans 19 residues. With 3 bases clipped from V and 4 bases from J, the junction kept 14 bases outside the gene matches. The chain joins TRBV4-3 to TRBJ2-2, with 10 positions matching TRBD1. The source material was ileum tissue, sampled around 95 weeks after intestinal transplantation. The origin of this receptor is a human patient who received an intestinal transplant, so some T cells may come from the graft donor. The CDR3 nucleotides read TGCGCCAGCAGCCAGGCGGACAGGGGGGTCCGGGAGCGCACCGGGGAGCTGTTTTTT. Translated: CASSQADRGVRERTGELFF.